This T cell receptor beta chain was sequenced for a study of CD8 T cells in ankylosing spondylitis. Trimming left V 4 bases short and J 10 bases short, with 8 bases between. This CDR3 contains 12 residues. Germline CDR1 is MNHEY and CDR2 is SMNVEV (reference sequence). One entry per CDR3 protein results from TCRdb running MiXCR on the 5' RACE reads. The table shows more than 250,000 distinct CDR3 sequences, with under 14% occurring only once. This clonotype has a count of ten or more. The sequence came from a female donor with ankylosing spondylitis or in good health (not recorded which). Sequenced material: blood, either unsorted or a sorted T cell fraction (not recorded which). V and J are TRBV27 and TRBJ1-6; D is uncertain. As DNA, the CDR3 is TGTGCCAGCAGTTCACTGAGGTCACCCCTCCACTTT. Protein sequence: CASSSLRSPLHF.